This T cell receptor beta chain was obtained from a study of T cells in localized non-small cell lung cancer. Concerning this clone: The antigen is undetermined.

The repertoire was sequenced with immunoSEQ multiplex PCR; TCRdb's copy has only in-frame clones and lacks some. Counted here are 15,000 to 20,000 clones, roughly 89% occurring once; the ten biggest clones make up less than 1.5%. Overall study findings and caveats: The appearance of a median 57 of the top 100 tumor clones was seen in adjacent lung. Analysis by sequencing included only one tumor region, so heterogeneity remains possible. Higher T cell density in the blood was associated with longer overall survival, whereas higher adjacent-lung clonality associated with shorter survival. Highest T cell clonality was seen in uninvolved adjacent lung, surpassing that measured in tumor.

With V trimmed by 5 bases and J by 1 base, 3 bases remained unmatched. In germline, CDR1 is SEHNR, CDR2 FQNEAQ (reference sequence). The CDR3 length is 15 residues. The sequences come from peripheral blood mononuclear cells, collected before any cancer treatment. The chain links TRBV7-9 to TRBJ2-1, with 9 bases identical to TRBD2. The TCR originated in a woman aged 40-70 years with stage III lung adenocarcinoma. CDR3 DNA: TGTGCCAGCAGCCCTAGCGGGACTTCCTACAATGAGCAGTTCTTC. Translation: CASSPSGTSYNEQFF.